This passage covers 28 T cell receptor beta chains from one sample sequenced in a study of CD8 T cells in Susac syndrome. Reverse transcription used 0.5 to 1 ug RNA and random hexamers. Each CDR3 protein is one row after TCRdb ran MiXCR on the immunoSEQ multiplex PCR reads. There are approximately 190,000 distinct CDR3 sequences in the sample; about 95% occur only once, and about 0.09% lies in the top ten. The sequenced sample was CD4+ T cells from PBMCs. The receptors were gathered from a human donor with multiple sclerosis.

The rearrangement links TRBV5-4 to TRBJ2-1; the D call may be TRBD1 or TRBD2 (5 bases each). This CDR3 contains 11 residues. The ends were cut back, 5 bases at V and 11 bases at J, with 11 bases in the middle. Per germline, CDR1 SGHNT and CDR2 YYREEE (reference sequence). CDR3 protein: CASRSGTQQFF. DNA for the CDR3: TGTGCCAGCAGATCCGGGACCCAGCAGTTCTTC.

This chain's CDR3 is CASSVIAGPYNEQFF. CDR3 sequence (DNA): TGTGCCAGCAGCGTGATAGCGGGACCCTACAATGAGCAGTTCTTC. The gene calls are TRBV27 and TRBJ2-1, with 8 bases that match TRBD2. Trimming at V came to 6 bases and at J to 2 bases, leaving 6 bases not matched to a gene. This CDR3 has 15 residues. In germline, CDR1 is MNHEY, CDR2 SMNVEV (reference sequence).

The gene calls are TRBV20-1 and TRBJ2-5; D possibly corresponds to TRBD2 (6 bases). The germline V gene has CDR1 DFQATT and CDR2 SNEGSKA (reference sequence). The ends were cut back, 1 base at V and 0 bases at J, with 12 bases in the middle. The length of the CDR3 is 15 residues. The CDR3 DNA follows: TGCAGTGCTAGAGTTCCTGGGAGGTACCAAGAGACCCAGTACTTC. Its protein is CSARVPGRYQETQYF.

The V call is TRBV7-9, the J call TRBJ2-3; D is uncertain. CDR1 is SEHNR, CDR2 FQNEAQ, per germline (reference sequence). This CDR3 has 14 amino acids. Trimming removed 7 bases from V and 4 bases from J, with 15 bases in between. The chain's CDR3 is CASTSMAPADTQYF. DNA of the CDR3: TGTGCCAGCACCTCCATGGCCCCGGCAGATACGCAGTATTTT. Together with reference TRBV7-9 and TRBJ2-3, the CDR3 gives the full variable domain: DTGVSQNPRHKITKRGQNVTFRCDPISEHNRLYWYRQTLGQGPEFLTYFQNEAQLEKSRLLSDRFSAERPKGSFSTLEIQRTEQGDSAMYLCASTSMAPADTQYFGPGTRLTVL.

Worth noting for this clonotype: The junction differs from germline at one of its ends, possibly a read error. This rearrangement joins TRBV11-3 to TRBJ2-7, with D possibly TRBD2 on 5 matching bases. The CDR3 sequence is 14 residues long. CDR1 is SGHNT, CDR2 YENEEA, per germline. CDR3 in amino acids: CASTLRERSYEQYF. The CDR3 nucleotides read TGTGCCAGCACCTTAAGGGAGCGGAGCTACGAGCAGTACTTC.

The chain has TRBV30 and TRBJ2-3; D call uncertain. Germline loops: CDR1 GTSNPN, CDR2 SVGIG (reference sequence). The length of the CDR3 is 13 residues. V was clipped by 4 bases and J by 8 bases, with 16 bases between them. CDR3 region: CAWTSLTWGTQYF. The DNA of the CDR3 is TGTGCCTGGACTTCTTTGACCTGGGGTACGCAGTATTTT.

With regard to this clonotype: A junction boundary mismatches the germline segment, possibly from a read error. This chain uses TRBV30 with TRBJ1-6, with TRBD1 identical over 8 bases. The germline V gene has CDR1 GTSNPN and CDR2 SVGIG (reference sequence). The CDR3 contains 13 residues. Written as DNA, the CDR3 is TGTGCCTGGACAGGGGGCTATATTTCACCCCTCCACTTT. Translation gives CAWTGGYISPLHF.

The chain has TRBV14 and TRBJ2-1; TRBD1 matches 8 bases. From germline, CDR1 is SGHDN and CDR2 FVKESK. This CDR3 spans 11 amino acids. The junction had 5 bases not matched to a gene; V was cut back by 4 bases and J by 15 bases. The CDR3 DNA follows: TGTGCCAGCAGCCGGGACAGGTCCTTGTTCTTC. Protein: CASSRDRSLFF.

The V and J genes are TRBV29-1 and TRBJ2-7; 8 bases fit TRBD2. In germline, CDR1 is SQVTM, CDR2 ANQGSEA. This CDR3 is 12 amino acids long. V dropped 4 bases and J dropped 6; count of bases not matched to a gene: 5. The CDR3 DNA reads TGCAGCGTTGGTCGGGAGGGTCGCGAGCAGTACTTC. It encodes CSVGREGREQYF.

The CDR3: CSARLQGGQPQHF. The CDR3 coding sequence is TGCAGTGCTAGACTCCAGGGCGGTCAGCCCCAGCATTTT. The chain uses TRBV20-1 and TRBJ1-5; D is possibly TRBD1 (5 bases). V lost 2 bases to trimming and J lost 6 bases, with 11 bases between them. The CDR3 loop spans 13 amino acids. Germline V lookup: CDR1 DFQATT, CDR2 SNEGSKA (reference sequence).

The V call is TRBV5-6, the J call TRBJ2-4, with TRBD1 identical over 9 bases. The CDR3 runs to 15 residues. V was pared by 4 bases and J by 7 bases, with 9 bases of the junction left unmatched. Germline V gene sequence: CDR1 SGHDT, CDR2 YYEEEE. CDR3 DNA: TGTGCCAGCAGCCCCGTGGGGACAGGGATCAACATTCAGTACTTC. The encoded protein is CASSPVGTGINIQYF.

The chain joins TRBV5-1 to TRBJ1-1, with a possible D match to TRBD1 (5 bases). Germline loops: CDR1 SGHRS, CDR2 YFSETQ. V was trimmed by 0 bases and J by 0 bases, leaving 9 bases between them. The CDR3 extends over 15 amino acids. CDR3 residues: CASSLAPGVNTEAFF. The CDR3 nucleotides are TGCGCCAGCAGCTTGGCCCCGGGGGTGAACACTGAAGCTTTCTTT. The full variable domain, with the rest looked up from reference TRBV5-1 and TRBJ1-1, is KAGVTQTPRYLIKTRGQQVTLSCSPISGHRSVSWYQQTPGQGLQFLFEYFSETQRNKGNFPGRFSGRQFSNSRSEMNVSTLELGDSALYLCASSLAPGVNTEAFFGQGTRLTVV.

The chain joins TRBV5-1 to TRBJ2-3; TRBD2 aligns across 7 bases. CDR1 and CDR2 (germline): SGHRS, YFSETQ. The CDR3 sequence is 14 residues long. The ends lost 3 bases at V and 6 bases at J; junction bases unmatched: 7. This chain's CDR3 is CASSSSGRGDTQYF. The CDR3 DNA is TGCGCCAGCAGCTCTAGCGGTCGGGGGGATACGCAGTATTTT.

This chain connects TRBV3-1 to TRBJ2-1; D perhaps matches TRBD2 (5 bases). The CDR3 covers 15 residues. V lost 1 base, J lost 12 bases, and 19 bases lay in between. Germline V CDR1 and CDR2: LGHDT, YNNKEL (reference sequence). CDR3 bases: TGTGCCAGCAGCCAAGGAGGGATCATCGGTAAATTGCAGTTCTTC. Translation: CASSQGGIIGKLQFF.

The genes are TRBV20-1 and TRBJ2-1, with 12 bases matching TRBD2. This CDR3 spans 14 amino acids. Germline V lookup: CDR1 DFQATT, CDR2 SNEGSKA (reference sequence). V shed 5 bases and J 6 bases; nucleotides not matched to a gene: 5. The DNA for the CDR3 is TGCAGTGCTCTCGGGACTAGCGGGTCCAATGAGCAGTTCTTC. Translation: CSALGTSGSNEQFF.

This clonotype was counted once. For the CDR3, the DNA is TGTGCCAGCAGGTTAACAGGGGGCCGGATCTATGGCTACACCTTC. As protein: CASRLTGGRIYGYTF. This sequence joins TRBV5-4 and TRBJ1-2, with TRBD1 matching over 9 bases. V dropped 5 bases and J dropped 4; count of bases not matched to a gene: 9. CDR1 SGHNT and CDR2 YYREEE come from the germline V gene (reference sequence). The CDR3 is made up of 15 amino acids.

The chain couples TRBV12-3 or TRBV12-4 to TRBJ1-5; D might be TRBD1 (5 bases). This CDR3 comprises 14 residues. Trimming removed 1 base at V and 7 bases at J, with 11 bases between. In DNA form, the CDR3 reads TGTGCCAGCAGTTTAGATAGGGGTGGGCAGCCCCAGCATTTT. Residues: CASSLDRGGQPQHF.

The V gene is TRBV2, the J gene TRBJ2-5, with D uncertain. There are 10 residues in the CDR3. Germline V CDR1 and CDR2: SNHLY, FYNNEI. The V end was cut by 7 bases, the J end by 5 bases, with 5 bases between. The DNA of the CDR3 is TGTGCCAGCAAGGACGAGACCCAGTACTTC. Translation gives CASKDETQYF.

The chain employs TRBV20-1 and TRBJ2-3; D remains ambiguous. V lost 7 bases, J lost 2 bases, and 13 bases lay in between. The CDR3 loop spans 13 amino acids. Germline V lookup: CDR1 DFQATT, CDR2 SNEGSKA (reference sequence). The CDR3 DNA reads TGCAGTGTTCTCGACCACTTCACAGATACGCAGTATTTT. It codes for CSVLDHFTDTQYF.

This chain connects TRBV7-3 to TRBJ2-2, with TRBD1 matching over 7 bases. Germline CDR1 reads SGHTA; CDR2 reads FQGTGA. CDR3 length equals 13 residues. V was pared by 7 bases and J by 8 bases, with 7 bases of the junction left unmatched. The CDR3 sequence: CASNLRGTGELFF. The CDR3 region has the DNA TGTGCCAGCAACCTCAGGGGGACGGGGGAGCTGTTTTTT.

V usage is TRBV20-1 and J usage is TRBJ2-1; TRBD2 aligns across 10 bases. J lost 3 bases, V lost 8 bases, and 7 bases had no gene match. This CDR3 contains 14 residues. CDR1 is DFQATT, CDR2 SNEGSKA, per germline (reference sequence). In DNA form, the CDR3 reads TGCAGTATATCAGCGGGGGGGCTCTACAATGAGCAGTTCTTC. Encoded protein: CSISAGGLYNEQFF.

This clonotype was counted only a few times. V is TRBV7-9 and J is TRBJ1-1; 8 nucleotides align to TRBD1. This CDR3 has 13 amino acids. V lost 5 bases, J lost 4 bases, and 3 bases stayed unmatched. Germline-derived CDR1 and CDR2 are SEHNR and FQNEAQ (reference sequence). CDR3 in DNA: TGTGCCAGCAGCACTACAGGGGGCACTGAAGCTTTCTTT. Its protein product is CASSTTGGTEAFF.

CDR3 protein: CAWGNREGTYEQYF. In nucleotides, the CDR3 is TGTGCCTGGGGGAACAGGGAGGGGACCTACGAGCAGTACTTC. The J gene is TRBJ2-7, the V gene TRBV30; D might be TRBD2 (7 bases). The germline CDR1 and CDR2 sequences are GTSNPN and SVGIG (reference sequence). V gave up 5 bases and J gave up 2 bases, with 16 bases separating them. The CDR3 sequence is 14 residues long.

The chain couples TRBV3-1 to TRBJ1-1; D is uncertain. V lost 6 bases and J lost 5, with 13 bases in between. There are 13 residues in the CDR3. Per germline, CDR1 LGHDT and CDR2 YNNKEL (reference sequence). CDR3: CASSLRRGTEAFF. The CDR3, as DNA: TGTGCCAGCAGTTTGAGGAGAGGGACTGAAGCTTTCTTT.

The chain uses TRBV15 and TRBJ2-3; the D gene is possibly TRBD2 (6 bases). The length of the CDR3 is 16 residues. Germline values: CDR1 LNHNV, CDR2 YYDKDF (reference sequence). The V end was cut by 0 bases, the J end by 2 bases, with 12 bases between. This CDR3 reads CATSRDLGLTTDTQYF. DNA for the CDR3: TGTGCCACCAGCAGAGATCTGGGACTGACCACAGATACGCAGTATTTT.

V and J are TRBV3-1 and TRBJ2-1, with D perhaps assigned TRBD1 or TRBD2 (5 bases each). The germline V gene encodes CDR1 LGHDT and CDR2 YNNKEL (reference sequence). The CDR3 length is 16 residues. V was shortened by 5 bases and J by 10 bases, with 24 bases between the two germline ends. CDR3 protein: CASSWASGPPPWEQFF. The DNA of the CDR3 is TGTGCCAGCAGCTGGGCATCGGGACCACCCCCCTGGGAGCAGTTCTTC.

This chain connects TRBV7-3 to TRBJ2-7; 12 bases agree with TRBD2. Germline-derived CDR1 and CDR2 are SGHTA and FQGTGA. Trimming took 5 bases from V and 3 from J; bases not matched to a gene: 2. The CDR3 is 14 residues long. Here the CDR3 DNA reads TGTGCCAGCAGCCGGACTAGCGGGAACTACGAGCAGTACTTC. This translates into CASSRTSGNYEQYF.

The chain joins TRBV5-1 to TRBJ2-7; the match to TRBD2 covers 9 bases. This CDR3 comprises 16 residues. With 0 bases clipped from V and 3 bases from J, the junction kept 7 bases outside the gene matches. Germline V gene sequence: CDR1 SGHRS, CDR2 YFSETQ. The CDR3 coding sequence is TGCGCCAGCAGCTTGGGGGGATCTAGCGGGAACTACGAGCAGTACTTC. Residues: CASSLGGSSGNYEQYF.